Listed here is a single TCR beta chain. The entry originates in a study of T cell responses to AZD1222 COVID-19 vaccine. Germline V lookup: CDR1 SGDLS, CDR2 YYNGEE. This CDR3 is 16 amino acids long. Between the trimmed V and J ends, which lost 4 bases and 5 bases, there was a span of 19 bases. Sequencing was performed with immunoSEQ multiplex PCR; in TCRdb, only in-frame clones are kept and a portion is missing. The sample holds under 150,000 clones; approximately 90% are singletons and the top ten take around 5%. The source material was peripheral blood, sampled on day 0 of AZD1222 vaccination. The TCR was taken from an adult in good health. This chain uses TRBV9 with TRBJ2-1; TRBD2 might be the D (5 bases). CDR3 region: CASSSTFRGRNNEQFF. In DNA form, the CDR3 reads TGTGCCAGCAGCTCAACCTTTCGAGGGCGAAACAATGAGCAGTTCTTC. Full variable domain (rest looked up from reference TRBV9 and TRBJ2-1): DSGVTQTPKHLITATGQRVTLRCSPRSGDLSVYWYQQSLDQGLQFLIQYYNGEERAKGNILERFSAQQFPDLHSELNLSSLELGDSALYFCASSSTFRGRNNEQFFGPGTRLTVL.